This T cell receptor (beta chain) emerged from a study of blood T cells in healthy people across ages. The CDR3 has 11 amino acids. V lost 5 bases to trimming and J lost 15 bases, with 14 bases between them. In germline, CDR1 is SEHNR, CDR2 FQNEAQ (reference sequence). The authors ran a second PCR of roughly 7 to 11 cycles using a sample-barcoded 5' primer and a J-beta primer mix. TCRdb used MiXCR to reprocess the 5' RACE reads, holding one entry per CDR3 protein. The sample comprises 1.4 million or so distinct CDR3 sequences, approximately 39% of which are singletons, and around 4% rests with the top ten. This clonotype has only a few counts.

This chain joins TRBV7-9 and TRBJ2-4; perhaps D is TRBD1 or TRBD2 (5 bases each). The receptor's source is a woman aged 18-29 years in good health. Sequencing was done on a sample of blood. CDR3 in DNA: TGTGCCAGCAGCCGGGAAGGACAAGGGTACTTC. Encoded protein: CASSREGQGYF.